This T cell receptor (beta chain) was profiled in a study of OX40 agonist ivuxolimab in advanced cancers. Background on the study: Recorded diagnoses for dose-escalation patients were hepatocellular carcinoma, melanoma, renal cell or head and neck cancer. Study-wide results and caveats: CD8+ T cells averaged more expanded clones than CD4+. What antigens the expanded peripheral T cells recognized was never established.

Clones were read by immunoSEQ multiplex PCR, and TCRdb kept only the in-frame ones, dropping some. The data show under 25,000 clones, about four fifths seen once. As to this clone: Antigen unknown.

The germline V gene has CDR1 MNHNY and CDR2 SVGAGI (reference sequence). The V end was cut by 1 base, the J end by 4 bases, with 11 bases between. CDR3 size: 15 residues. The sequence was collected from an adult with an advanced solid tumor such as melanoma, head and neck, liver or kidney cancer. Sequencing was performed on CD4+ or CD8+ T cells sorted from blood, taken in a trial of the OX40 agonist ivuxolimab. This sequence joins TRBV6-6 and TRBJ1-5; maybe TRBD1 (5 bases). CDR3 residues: CASSYFGTGNQPQHF. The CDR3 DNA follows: TGTGCCAGCAGTTACTTCGGGACGGGAAATCAGCCCCAGCATTTT.